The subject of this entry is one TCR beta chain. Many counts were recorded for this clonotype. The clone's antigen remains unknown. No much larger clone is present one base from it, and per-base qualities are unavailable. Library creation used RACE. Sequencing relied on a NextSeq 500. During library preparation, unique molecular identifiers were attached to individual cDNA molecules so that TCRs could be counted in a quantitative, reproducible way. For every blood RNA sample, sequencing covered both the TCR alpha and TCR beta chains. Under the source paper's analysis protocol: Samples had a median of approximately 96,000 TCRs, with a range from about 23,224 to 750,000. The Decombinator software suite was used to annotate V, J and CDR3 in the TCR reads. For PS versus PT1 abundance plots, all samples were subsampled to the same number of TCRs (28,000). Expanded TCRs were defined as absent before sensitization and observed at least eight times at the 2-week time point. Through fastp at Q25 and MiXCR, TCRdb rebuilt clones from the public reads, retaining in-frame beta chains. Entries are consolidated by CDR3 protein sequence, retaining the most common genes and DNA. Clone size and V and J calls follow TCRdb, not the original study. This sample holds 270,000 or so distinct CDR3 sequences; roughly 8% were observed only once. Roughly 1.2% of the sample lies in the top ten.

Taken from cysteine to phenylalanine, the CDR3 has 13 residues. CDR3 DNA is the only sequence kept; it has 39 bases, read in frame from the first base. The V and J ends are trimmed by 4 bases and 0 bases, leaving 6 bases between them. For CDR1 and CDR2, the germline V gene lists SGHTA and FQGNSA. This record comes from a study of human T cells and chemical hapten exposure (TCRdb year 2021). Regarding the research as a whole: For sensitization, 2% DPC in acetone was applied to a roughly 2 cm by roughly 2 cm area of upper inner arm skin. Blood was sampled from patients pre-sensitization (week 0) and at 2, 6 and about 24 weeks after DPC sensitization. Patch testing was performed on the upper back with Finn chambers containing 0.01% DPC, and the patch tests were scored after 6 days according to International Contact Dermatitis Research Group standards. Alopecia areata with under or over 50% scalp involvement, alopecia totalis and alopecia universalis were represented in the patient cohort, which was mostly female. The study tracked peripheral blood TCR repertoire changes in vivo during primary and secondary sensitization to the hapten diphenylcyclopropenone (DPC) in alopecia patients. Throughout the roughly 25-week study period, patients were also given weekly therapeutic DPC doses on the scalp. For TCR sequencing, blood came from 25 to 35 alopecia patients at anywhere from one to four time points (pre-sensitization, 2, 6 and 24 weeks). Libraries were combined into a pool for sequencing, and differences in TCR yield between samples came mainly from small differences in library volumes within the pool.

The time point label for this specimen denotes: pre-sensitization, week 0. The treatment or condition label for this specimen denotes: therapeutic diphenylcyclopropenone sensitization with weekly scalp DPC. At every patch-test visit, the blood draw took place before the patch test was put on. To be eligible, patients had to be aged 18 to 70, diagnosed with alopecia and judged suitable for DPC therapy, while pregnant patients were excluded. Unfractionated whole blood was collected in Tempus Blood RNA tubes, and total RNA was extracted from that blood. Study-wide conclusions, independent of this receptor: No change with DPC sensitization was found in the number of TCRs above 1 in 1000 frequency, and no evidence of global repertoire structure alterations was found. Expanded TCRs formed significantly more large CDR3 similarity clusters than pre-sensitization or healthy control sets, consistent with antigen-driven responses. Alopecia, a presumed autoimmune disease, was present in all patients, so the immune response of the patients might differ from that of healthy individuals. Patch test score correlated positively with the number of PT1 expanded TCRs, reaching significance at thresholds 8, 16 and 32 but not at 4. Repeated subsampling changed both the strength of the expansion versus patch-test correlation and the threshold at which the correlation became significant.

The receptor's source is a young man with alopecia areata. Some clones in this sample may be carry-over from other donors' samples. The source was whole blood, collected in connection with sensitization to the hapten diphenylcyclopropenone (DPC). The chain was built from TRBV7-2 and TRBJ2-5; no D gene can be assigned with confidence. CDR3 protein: CASSSKNQETQYF. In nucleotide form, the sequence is TGTGCCAGCAGCTCCAAAAACCAAGAGACCCAGTACTTC. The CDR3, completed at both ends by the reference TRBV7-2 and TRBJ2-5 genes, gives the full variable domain GAGVSQSPSNKVTEKGKDVELRCDPISGHTALYWYRQSLGQGLEFLIYFQGNSAPDKSGLPSDRFSAERTGGSVSTLTIQRTQQEDSAVYLCASSSKNQETQYFGPGTRLLVL.